The rows below give T cell receptor beta chains drawn from one sample of a study of cytomegalovirus exposure and HLA in healthy donors. Sequencing was performed with immunoSEQ multiplex PCR; in TCRdb, only in-frame clones are kept and a portion is missing. In the table there are about 120,000 clones, roughly 79% of which are singletons. Sequences were obtained from PBMCs. These receptors were taken from a woman aged 25 to 45 in good health and CMV-seronegative. CDR3s include the opening cysteine and the closing phenylalanine or tryptophan.

v_gene	j_gene	CDR3aa
TRBV28	TRBJ1-2	CASSSGQARGYTF
TRBV6-5	TRBJ1-3	CASRQISGNTIYF
TRBV6-4	TRBJ1-6	CASRPHQGLCLNSPLHF
TRBV6-5	TRBJ1-5	CASSYSFSNQPQHF
TRBV5-1	TRBJ1-1	CASSLDRAVAFF
TRBV4-1	TRBJ2-5	CASSPLHAGLGETQYF
TRBV6-1	TRBJ2-3	CASSEVRRTDTQYF
TRBV5-6	TRBJ2-1	CASSLVGSLYEQFF
TRBV6-4	TRBJ2-1	CASSGGGGSPYNEQFF
TRBV7-3	TRBJ2-7	CASSSGAGVYEQYF
TRBV7-9	TRBJ2-3	CSSSPSGTSTDTQYF
TRBV5-1	TRBJ2-3	CASSLSGLAGERGSGTQYF
TRBV4-1	TRBJ1-3	CASRNEQGPDGNTIYF
TRBV7-9	TRBJ2-1	CASSTGTSGYNEQFF
TRBV7-6	TRBJ1-3	CASSPAGGGNTIYF
TRBV7-2	TRBJ1-2	CASSLGRLWQYAGYTF
TRBV27	TRBJ2-7	CASGPSATYEQYF
TRBV9	TRBJ1-5	CASSVGKGQGQPQHF
TRBV6-5	TRBJ1-1	CASSYSGEGSNEAFF
TRBV5-1	TRBJ1-5	CASSLGGINQPQHF
TRBV4-1	TRBJ2-3	CATRGDRGTDTQYF
TRBV7-2	TRBJ2-7	CASSLGRELPYEQYF
TRBV11-2	TRBJ2-7	CASSRNILSYEQYF
TRBV28	TRBJ1-3	CASSLTGVSGNTIYF
TRBV18	TRBJ2-2	CASSRAGQGYTGELFF
TRBV27	TRBJ1-2	CASSLLITGVNYGYTF
TRBV7-2	.	CASSLVTGQGNEQYF
TRBV10-3	TRBJ2-5	CAISDVGGLGETQYF
TRBV5-1	TRBJ2-5	CASSLDRDRGTQYF
TRBV7-9	TRBJ2-5	CASSLGGGSLEGTQYF
TRBV7-9	TRBJ1-5	CASSKTTDDQPQHF
TRBV4-3	TRBJ2-5	CASSQDKSGRGGETQYF
TRBV18	TRBJ1-3	CASSPPDRGRDRGNTIYF
TRBV27	TRBJ1-1	CASSLKGSNTEAFF
TRBV18	TRBJ2-3	CASSPRPSGSTDTQYF
TRBV5-1	TRBJ2-1	CASTLLSWDEQFF
TRBV5-4	TRBJ2-2	CASSLAEGTGELFF
TRBV10-2	TRBJ2-3	CASSDVLPGDTQYF
TRBV9	TRBJ2-7	CASSKDRVTYEQYF
TRBV4-3	TRBJ2-7	CASSQVGDSSYEQYF
TRBV5-1	TRBJ1-1	CASSKRGRVSEAFF
TRBV27	TRBJ1-5	CASSSLSLLRDRGENQPQHF
TRBV6-1	TRBJ1-2	CASSEEGQGTLYGYTF
TRBV28	TRBJ2-3	CASSPPGQGRDTQYF
TRBV7-2	TRBJ2-7	CASSGSGSYEQYF
TRBV19	TRBJ1-1	CASITQGGTEAFF
TRBV2	TRBJ2-2	CATSGRSRWENTGELFF
TRBV11-3	.	CASSFRQGIVYEQYF
TRBV7-2	TRBJ1-4	CASSSEYTEKLFF
TRBV9	TRBJ1-2	CASSVGFRTVYGYTF
TRBV28	TRBJ1-3	CASSTNRDYSGNTIYF
TRBV19	TRBJ2-5	CASSQEGRGQETQYF
TRBV5-1	TRBJ2-1	CASSLTGISYNEQFF
TRBV11-2	TRBJ2-5	CASSLVGQGGTQYF
TRBV6-5	TRBJ2-3	CASSYLAGGTDTQYF